This T cell receptor beta chain was sequenced in a study of identical twins. This clonotype has just a few counts. TCRdb re-called the 5' RACE reads with MiXCR, one entry per CDR3 protein. This table holds over 600,000 distinct CDR3 sequences, 21% found once. V was pared by 4 bases and J by 0 bases, with 13 bases between. From germline, CDR1 is DFQATT and CDR2 SNEGSKA (reference sequence). The CDR3 is 15 amino acids. This sample was also put to use in a study of T cells expressing NK-cell markers. In that study: Seven sequenced donors out of eight were HCMV-seropositive, one seronegative. One observes that, in several donors, these clonotypes were also the leading ones within the CD3+CD56-NKG2C+ fraction.

This clonotype originated in a woman younger than 30 in good health. The sequencing sample was made of PBMCs. This chain links TRBV20-1 with TRBJ2-1, with D unresolved. The CDR3 loop reads CSATRPLSSYNEQFF. DNA of the CDR3: TGCAGTGCTACCAGACCGTTGAGCTCCTACAATGAGCAGTTCTTC.